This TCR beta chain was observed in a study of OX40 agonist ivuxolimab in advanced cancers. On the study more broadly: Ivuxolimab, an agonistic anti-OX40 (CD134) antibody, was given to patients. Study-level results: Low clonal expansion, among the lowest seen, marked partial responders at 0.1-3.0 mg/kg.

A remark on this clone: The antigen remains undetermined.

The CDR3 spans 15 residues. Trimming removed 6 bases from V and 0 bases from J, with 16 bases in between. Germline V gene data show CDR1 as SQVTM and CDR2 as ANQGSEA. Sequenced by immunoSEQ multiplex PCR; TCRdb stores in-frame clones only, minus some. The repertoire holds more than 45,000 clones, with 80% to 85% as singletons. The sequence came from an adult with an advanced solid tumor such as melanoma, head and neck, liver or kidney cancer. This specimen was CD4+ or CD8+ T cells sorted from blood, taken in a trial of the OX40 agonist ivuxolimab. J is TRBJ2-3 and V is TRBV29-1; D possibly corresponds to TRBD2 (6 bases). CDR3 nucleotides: TGCAGCGTACACTCAGGCCTAGCGAGCACAGATACGCAGTATTTT. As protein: CSVHSGLASTDTQYF.